The 10 T cell receptor beta chains given below trace back to one sample, sequenced in a study of shared T cell receptors in the human thymus (dated by TCRdb to the early 2020s). Libraries were constructed by the immunoSEQ multiplex PCR assay. TCRdb's version of the immuneACCESS table is confined to in-frame rearrangements and falls short of the full clone set. An unresolved V gene accounts for under half of the shortfall where checked; the remainder is of unknown origin. This sample comprises 540,000 or so clones, more than 75% of them detected only once. The biggest ten clones account for about 0.013% of the sample. These same records also appear under a second study, on human thymus T cells.

The sequencing sample was made of thymocytes. These receptors all come from a boy in the first two years of life with a congenital heart defect. Donor details come from another sample of the same person, matched by shared clones.

The chain is built from TRBV25-1 and TRBJ2-6; tentative D call: TRBD1 (6 bases). Between the trimmed V and J ends, which lost 6 bases and 0 bases, there was a span of 15 bases. The germline V gene has CDR1 MGHDK and CDR2 SYGVNS. This CDR3 comprises 17 residues. The CDR3 spells CASRGLTGTSGANVLTF. The DNA for the CDR3 is TGTGCCAGCAGGGGCCTGACAGGAACCTCTGGGGCCAACGTCCTGACTTTC.

This clone was seen only once. This sequence joins TRBV5-5 and TRBJ1-5; TRBD1 agrees at 8 bases. CDR1 is SGHKS, CDR2 YYEKEE, per germline (reference sequence). This CDR3 comprises 15 residues. V lost 4 bases and J lost 1; bases outside the gene matches: 4. CDR3 sequence reads: CASSPTGESNQPQHF. DNA for the CDR3: TGTGCCAGCAGCCCGACAGGGGAGAGCAATCAGCCCCAGCATTTT.

This clone has a single count. The chain combines TRBV10-1 with TRBJ2-7; TRBD2 might be the D (6 bases). V was trimmed by 6 bases and J by 6 bases, leaving 12 bases between them. Germline V gene data show CDR1 as WNHNN and CDR2 as SYGVQD (reference sequence). CDR3 length: 12 residues. CDR3 protein: CASRITSSEQYF. The CDR3 nucleotides read TGCGCCAGCAGGATCACTAGCTCCGAGCAGTACTTC.

The V and J genes are TRBV4-1 and TRBJ2-5; 11 nucleotides align to TRBD2. The J call may be incorrect, as the DNA end agrees better with TRBJ2-7. The germline CDR1 and CDR2 sequences are MGHRA and YSYEKL. The CDR3 length is 14 residues. The CDR3 region has the DNA TGCGCCAGCAGCCAAGGGACTAGCGGGTACGAGCAGTACTTC. It yields the protein CASSQGTSGYEQYF.

The rearrangement links TRBV4-1 to TRBJ1-2, with 8 bases lining up with TRBD1. Per the germline V gene, CDR1 is MGHRA and CDR2 is YSYEKL. V dropped 1 base and J dropped 2; count of bases not matched to a gene: 9. The CDR3 contains 17 residues. The CDR3 nucleotides read TGCGCCAGCAGCCAAGTAGGTTGGGACAGGCGAAACTATGGCTACACCTTC. Amino acids: CASSQVGWDRRNYGYTF.

V and J are TRBV9 and TRBJ2-7, with TRBD1 matching 9 bases. Germline V gene sequence: CDR1 SGDLS, CDR2 YYNGEE. This CDR3 comprises 15 residues. J was trimmed by 3 bases and V by 3 bases; bases with no gene match: 7. The CDR3 here is CASSAGRTGDYEQYF. The DNA for the CDR3 is TGTGCCAGCAGCGCCGGGCGGACAGGGGACTACGAGCAGTACTTC.

The chain has TRBV11-2 and TRBJ1-1; 10 bases match TRBD1. The CDR3 has 19 amino acids. The germline gives CDR1 SGHAT, CDR2 FQNNGV. Trimming took 1 base from V and 6 from J; bases not matched to a gene: 17. CDR3 amino acids: CASSLAGDRGHMNTSEAFF. In DNA form, the CDR3 reads TGTGCCAGCAGCTTAGCCGGAGACAGGGGGCATATGAACACTTCTGAAGCTTTCTTT.

This chain uses TRBV7-2 with TRBJ2-3, with 7 bases matching TRBD2. Trimming removed 3 bases from V and 2 bases from J; junction bases left unmatched: 11. Per the germline V gene, CDR1 is SGHTA and CDR2 is FQGNSA. The length of the CDR3 is 17 residues. The CDR3 region has the DNA TGTGCCAGCAGCTTGAACTGGGAGGGAGGACACACAGATACGCAGTATTTT. As protein: CASSLNWEGGHTDTQYF.

This clone was seen only a few times. V and J are TRBV19 and TRBJ2-7; maybe TRBD2 (6 bases). The V end lost 4 bases, the J end lost 3 bases, and 16 bases lay between the germline ends. CDR3 size: 15 residues. Per germline, CDR1 LNHDA and CDR2 SQIVND (reference sequence). DNA of the CDR3: TGTGCCAGTAGTACTAAGGGAGGAGGGCTCTACGAGCAGTACTTC. This encodes CASSTKGGGLYEQYF.

The rearrangement uses TRBV28 and TRBJ2-1; 15 positions agree with TRBD2. The J segment lost 5 bases and the V segment lost 5 bases, leaving 1 base of the junction unmatched. The germline CDR1 and CDR2 sequences are MDHEN and SYDVKM. The CDR3 spans 15 residues. DNA for the CDR3: TGTGCCAGCAGTGGGACTAGCGGGAGGCACAATGAGCAGTTCTTC. Its protein product is CASSGTSGRHNEQFF. The full variable domain, completed using reference TRBV28 and TRBJ2-1, is DVKVTQSSRYLVKRTGEKVFLECVQDMDHENMFWYRQDPGLGLRLIYFSYDVKMKEKGDIPEGYSVSREKKERFSLILESASTNQTSMYLCASSGTSGRHNEQFFGPGTRLTVL.